This note documents a single T cell receptor beta chain sequence. This specimen belongs to a study of blood T cell repertoires in COVID-19. Sequenced by immunoSEQ multiplex PCR; TCRdb stores in-frame clones only, minus some. The table records hundreds of thousands of clones, 80% to 90% of them present only once. The CDR3 is 14 amino acids. CDR1 and CDR2 from the germline V gene are LNHNV and YYDKDF (reference sequence). With 5 bases removed from V and 11 bases from J, the gap between germline ends came to 19 bases. Cohort 3 donors were reported recovered after two negative PCRs, clearance, or symptom resolution.

The V and J genes are TRBV15 and TRBJ1-5; a possible D gene is TRBD1 (5 bases). This TCR was sampled from a man under 40 who had recovered from COVID-19. What was sequenced was PBMCs or T cells enriched from blood (not recorded which). As DNA, the CDR3 is TGTGCCACCAGCTTCCAGGGCGCCGGTGGGGCCCAGCATTTT. This sequence encodes CATSFQGAGGAQHF.